This T cell receptor beta chain derives from a study of tumor and adjacent non-tumor tissue in lung cancer (dated by TCRdb to the late 2010s). Context from the whole study: Of the cohort, over 9 patients had adenocarcinoma, 2 had squamous cell carcinoma and 1 had small cell lung cancer. A few dozen paired specimens, one tumor and one normal lung sample per patient, were profiled by TCRbeta CDR3 sequencing. Sequencing produced some 130,000,000 productive TCRbeta reads in total, an average of about 4 million reads per sample. The approximately 15 patients were aged roughly 30 to 80 years, included about ten men and 5 women, and had TNM stage I to III disease. Using bulk TCRbeta repertoires from under 17 lung cancer patients, the study set lung tumor tissue side by side with matched distant non-tumor lung tissue. Results and caveats for the whole study, not just this receptor: In normal lung, the top 100 clones accounted for a significantly larger cumulative share of the repertoire than in tumor tissue. TCR diversity was significantly higher in younger patients, and higher tumor TCR diversity was associated with shorter overall and disease-free survival. Peripheral blood was not sequenced, so blood TCRbeta repertoires in these lung cancer patients were not examined. Only approximately 14 patients were included in the cohort, and the need for larger samples and more detailed clinical data was noted by the authors. Neither the sequencing platform nor unique molecular identifiers are named or mentioned anywhere in the methods. Tumor tissue showed significantly higher TCR diversity (inverse Simpson) than normal lung tissue, at 431.37 vs 166.20 (P = 0.0075, Mann-Whitney U test).

RNA was isolated from bulk unsorted tissue, and RNA quality was assessed with a NanoDrop ND-1000 and an Agilent 2100. Newly diagnosed lung cancer patients without prior chemotherapy who had been admitted for thoracic surgery in China between August and November 2014 were enrolled as donors. Patients with previous radiotherapy or chemotherapy, or with another concurrent cancer, were excluded from the study. Surgical tissue pieces of about 1-2.1 cm3 were preserved in RNAlater solution and stored at -80 °C until use. Of note for this clonotype: Its binding antigen is unknown. This CDR3 fails to terminate in the conserved phenylalanine or tryptophan, so it likely reflects a read error.

The library was produced with multiplex PCR. The instrument given in TCRdb is Illumina HiSeq 2500. TCRbeta libraries were constructed through three rounds of nested PCR with primers (Table S4) according to protocols modified from ARM-PCR. Before sequencing, PCR products in the 200-500 bp range were cut out of the gel and cleaned up using the QIAquick gel extraction kit. Processing in the source paper ran as follows. Trimmomatic was used to clean the reads, FLASH merged the cleaned reads into complete CDR3 sequences, and MiTCR assigned the sequences to V(D)J germline segments. Clonal diversity was calculated as the inverse Simpson's index using VDJtools. Productive reads were defined as in-frame sequences without a premature stop codon. TCRdb reprocessing: public reads trimmed at Q25 with fastp, clones called with MiXCR, in-frame beta chains kept. CDR3 protein sequences are deduplicated, and each keeps its most common genes and DNA. The V and J calls were determined by TCRdb, not by the authors. Across this sample there are about 80,000 distinct CDR3 sequences, with 55% to 70% seen only once. Jointly, the top ten make up 10% to 15% of the sample.

The CDR3 adds up to 14 amino acids, both ends counted. The CDR3 DNA has 42 bases and is translated from base 1. This sequence uses TRBV12-3 or TRBV12-4 and TRBJ2-7; the D gene is perhaps TRBD1, from 6 matching bases. Sample: lung tumor tissue. The sequence was obtained from an older woman with non-small cell lung cancer. The bases read TGTGCCAGCAGCCCAGACAGGCGGTCCTACAAGCAGTACTCC. Its protein reads: CASSPDRRSYKQYS.